The rows below give T cell receptor beta chains drawn from one sample of a study of vaccination effects on CD4 cells after COVID-19. Their antigens remain unidentified. Sequenced by immunoSEQ multiplex PCR; TCRdb stores in-frame clones only, minus some. The sample yields approximately 70,000 clones, about 80% seen once. The sample consisted of CD4+ T cells from PBMCs cultured with HCoV-OC43 spike peptides, taken after COVID-19 vaccination. These receptors all come from a human donor who received a COVID-19 vaccine. Both conserved end residues are trimmed from each CDR3.

v_call: TRBV19
j_call: TRBJ1-3
cdr3_aa: ASSMTLSGNTIY

v_call: TRBV5-1
j_call: TRBJ1-2
cdr3_aa: ASSPRPGAGGDGYT

v_call: TRBV6-5
j_call: TRBJ1-1
cdr3_aa: ASSRDSSEAF

v_call: TRBV18
j_call: TRBJ2-3
cdr3_aa: ASSPLGQGLDTQY

v_call: TRBV3-1/TRBV3-2
j_call: TRBJ1-4
cdr3_aa: ASSQVARGADEKLF

v_call: TRBV6-2/TRBV6-3
j_call: TRBJ1-5
cdr3_aa: ASSDSNQPQH

v_call: TRBV20-1
j_call: TRBJ1-2
cdr3_aa: SASVQGDYGYT

v_call: TRBV30
j_call: TRBJ1-4
cdr3_aa: AWSGSTGSEKLF

v_call: TRBV18
j_call: TRBJ1-4
cdr3_aa: ASSPPSRGTILNEKLF

v_call: TRBV19
j_call: TRBJ2-6
cdr3_aa: ASSIGMVSGTGGAGANVLT

v_call: TRBV2
j_call: TRBJ1-6
cdr3_aa: ASRADHNSPLH

v_call: TRBV27
j_call: TRBJ1-4
cdr3_aa: ASSTRSTGGKLF

v_call: TRBV5-6
j_call: TRBJ1-1
cdr3_aa: ASSLPGQGYTEAF

v_call: TRBV6-5
j_call: TRBJ2-5
cdr3_aa: ASRRGGGETQY

v_call: TRBV3-1/TRBV3-2
j_call: TRBJ2-5
cdr3_aa: ASSRHRGRETQY

v_call: TRBV7-2
j_call: TRBJ2-3
cdr3_aa: ASSRVRTRGTDTQY

v_call: TRBV4-1
j_call: TRBJ1-1
cdr3_aa: ASSQDRRGSNTEAF

v_call: TRBV5-5
j_call: TRBJ2-3
cdr3_aa: ASTRGVDRGTDTQY

v_call: TRBV6-6
j_call: TRBJ1-1
cdr3_aa: ASSSTGADPEAF

v_call: TRBV11-3
j_call: TRBJ2-1
cdr3_aa: ASSSRRYNEQF

v_call: TRBV24-1
j_call: TRBJ2-2
cdr3_aa: ATSDPTVGTGELF

v_call: TRBV18
j_call: TRBJ1-1
cdr3_aa: ASSPGGQGWGEAF

v_call: TRBV19
j_call: TRBJ1-1
cdr3_aa: ASSRDRDAEAF

v_call: TRBV3-1/TRBV3-2
j_call: TRBJ1-2
cdr3_aa: ASSRTGYGYT

v_call: TRBV5-1
j_call: TRBJ2-4
cdr3_aa: ASSPPLAKNIQY

v_call: TRBV18
j_call: TRBJ1-5
cdr3_aa: ASSRTGGPGNQPQH

v_call: TRBV4-3
j_call: TRBJ2-2
cdr3_aa: ASSQDPQVTGELF

v_call: TRBV15
j_call: TRBJ1-5
cdr3_aa: ATSRDITTNSNQPQH

v_call: TRBV3-1/TRBV3-2
j_call: TRBJ2-5
cdr3_aa: ASSRTGEGETQY

v_call: TRBV19
j_call: TRBJ2-3
cdr3_aa: ASSSGGDTQY

v_call: TRBV23-1
j_call: TRBJ1-4
cdr3_aa: ASSQSFAGGKVKLF

v_call: TRBV30
j_call: TRBJ2-1
cdr3_aa: AWNSLGEQF

v_call: TRBV6-6
j_call: TRBJ2-1
cdr3_aa: ASSYSEGEQF

v_call: TRBV9
j_call: TRBJ2-5
cdr3_aa: ASSASITVGQETQY

v_call: TRBV5-1
j_call: TRBJ2-2
cdr3_aa: ASNGDGGTGELF

v_call: TRBV6-5
j_call: TRBJ1-2
cdr3_aa: ASRKTGNYGYT

v_call: TRBV7-9
j_call: TRBJ2-6
cdr3_aa: ASSLPRDRGLTGANVLT

v_call: TRBV24-1
j_call: TRBJ2-5
cdr3_aa: ATSDSIGRRETQY

v_call: TRBV7-3
j_call: TRBJ2-5
cdr3_aa: ASSLGDRDQETQY